Sequencing of this TCR beta chain was carried out in a study of T cell responses to AZD1222 COVID-19 vaccine. Comments on this clone: No antigen is known for it.

In germline, CDR1 is SGHRS, CDR2 YFSETQ. The CDR3 length is 15 residues. V was pared by 3 bases and J by 6 bases, with 7 bases of the junction left unmatched. Findings of the study overall: Sampling that yielded the repertoires occurred only after the peak T cell response.

Some clones are missing from TCRdb's copy, which holds only in-frame ones; the method was immunoSEQ multiplex PCR. The table records about 140,000 clones, roughly 92% of them present only once. V gene TRBV5-1 combines with J gene TRBJ1-5; 9 bases align to TRBD1. Specimen: peripheral blood, collected on day 0 of AZD1222 vaccination. The TCR was taken from an adult in good health. In nucleotides, the CDR3 is TGCGCCAGCAGCTCAACAGGGGGCTTCGGTCAGCCCCAGCATTTT. Its protein is CASSSTGGFGQPQHF.